The entry below gives a single TCR beta chain sequence along with its context. Its target is not known. Produced via immunoSEQ multiplex PCR; TCRdb's table is partial and in-frame only. The repertoire holds approximately 100,000 clones, with 90% as singletons. Per the germline V gene, CDR1 is LNHDA and CDR2 is SQIVND (reference sequence). The CDR3 is made up of 15 amino acids. The germline V and J ends were trimmed by 5 bases and 0 bases, with 13 bases remaining between them. These data originate in a study of T cell responses to AZD1222 COVID-19 vaccine. The study's findings and limits: Per reports, nearly half of all spike-specific TCRs target regions that are unmutated in variants. Repertoire samples came only from after the peak T cell response. Clonal diversity was possibly underestimated, and the donors were mostly white British, with more females.

V usage is TRBV19 and J usage is TRBJ1-1; TRBD1 is a possible D gene (6 bases). This receptor was taken from an adult in good health. Sequences were derived from peripheral blood, sampled on day 0 of AZD1222 vaccination. Here the CDR3 reads CASSPGHLMNTEAFF. The CDR3 DNA is TGTGCCAGTAGTCCGGGACACCTGATGAACACTGAAGCTTTCTTT.